Presented here are 6 T cell receptor beta chains from one specimen sequenced in a study of blood T cells in healthy people across ages (dated by TCRdb to 2015 to 2017). Preparation of the library involved 5' RACE. Reads for this sample came from an Illumina HiSeq 2500. A second PCR of about 6 to 11 cycles was performed with a sample-barcoded 5' primer and a J-beta primer mix. TCRdb ran its own pipeline on the public reads, namely fastp trimming at Q25 and MiXCR clone calling, and kept in-frame beta chains. One record per CDR3 amino acid sequence lists the most common genes and DNA. Recorded for this sample are 1.2 million to 1.5 million distinct CDR3 sequences; approximately 60% of them occurred a single time. The ten most abundant clones make up 6.5% to 8% of the sample. Sequences were obtained from blood. The receptors stem from a young man in good health.

The rearrangement joins TRBV5-1 to TRBJ1-2; D is ambiguous. Between the trimmed V and J ends, which lost 4 bases and 5 bases, there was a span of 12 bases. Germline assignment: CDR1 SGHRS and CDR2 YFSETQ. CDR3 length: 13 residues. In DNA form, the CDR3 reads TGCGCCAGCAGCCCCCGGACGGAGTATGGCTACACCTTC. Amino acids: CASSPRTEYGYTF.

This chain links TRBV5-5 with TRBJ2-1, with D perhaps TRBD1 (5 bases). Germline-derived CDR1 and CDR2 are SGHKS and YYEKEE (reference sequence). Trimming pared 0 bases from V and 6 bases from J, leaving 28 bases between. There are 20 residues in the CDR3. CDR3 sequence: CASSLVGPGNSIPTLNEQFF. Written as DNA, the CDR3 is TGTGCCAGCAGCTTGGTTGGGCCAGGGAATTCGATCCCAACCCTCAATGAGCAGTTCTTC. Based on the CDR3 plus reference TRBV5-5 and TRBJ2-1, the full variable domain is DAGVTQSPTHLIKTRGQQVTLRCSPISGHKSVSWYQQVLGQGPQFIFQYYEKEERGRGNFPDRFSARQFPNYSSELNVNALLLGDSALYLCASSLVGPGNSIPTLNEQFFGPGTRLTVL.

The CDR3 DNA is TGCGCCAGCAGCTTGGTAGGGACAGGGCAAGTGGAGCAGTACTTC. Translation: CASSLVGTGQVEQYF. The chain employs TRBV5-1 and TRBJ2-4; 9 nucleotides match TRBD1. This CDR3 has 15 amino acids. Trimming at V came to 0 bases and at J to 13 bases, leaving 11 bases not matched to a gene. Germline CDR1 and CDR2: SGHRS and YFSETQ.

This chain uses TRBV5-5 with TRBJ2-3, with a possible D match to TRBD2 (5 bases). The CDR3 is made up of 15 amino acids. Germline V gene lookup returns CDR1 SGHKS and CDR2 YYEKEE (reference sequence). V was pared by 5 bases and J by 1 base, with 14 bases between. Here the CDR3 reads CASSSGSGGTDTQYF. DNA for the CDR3: TGTGCCAGCAGTAGTGGGAGCGGAGGCACAGATACGCAGTATTTT. The full variable domain, rest sourced from reference TRBV5-5 and TRBJ2-3, is DAGVTQSPTHLIKTRGQQVTLRCSPISGHKSVSWYQQVLGQGPQFIFQYYEKEERGRGNFPDRFSARQFPNYSSELNVNALLLGDSALYLCASSSGSGGTDTQYFGPGTRLTVL.

The rearrangement uses TRBV20-1 and TRBJ1-2; D may be TRBD1 (6 bases). Trimming removed 0 bases at V and 2 bases at J, with 16 bases between. CDR1 is DFQATT and CDR2 is SNEGSKA in the germline V gene (reference sequence). There are 16 residues in the CDR3. CDR3 in DNA: TGCAGTGCTAGAGAACCGGGGGCGGGTTGGAACTATGGCTACACCTTC. Its translation is CSAREPGAGWNYGYTF.

As concerns this clonotype: One end of the junction does not line up with germline, which may come from a read error. This chain uses TRBV5-1 with TRBJ2-5, with D tentatively TRBD1 (5 bases). The CDR3 contains 15 residues. Germline CDR1 SGHRS, CDR2 YFSETQ. The CDR3 sequence: CASSPTRQGQETQYF. CDR3 sequence (DNA): TGCGCCAGCAGCCCCACACGGCAGGGTCAAGAGACTCAGTACTTC.